The 23 T cell receptor beta chains below all came from one sample that was sequenced in a study of identical twins. TCRdb called the 5' RACE reads again in MiXCR, with one record for every CDR3 protein. Among 350,000 to 450,000 distinct CDR3 sequences listed, less than 20% were seen once. Sequencing was done on a sample of naive T cells sorted from blood. The source is a man aged 50 to 60 in good health.

This sequence joins TRBV6-5 and TRBJ2-3; D is ambiguous. The germline V and J ends were trimmed by 2 bases and 2 bases, with 17 bases remaining between them. CDR1 and CDR2 from the germline V gene are MNHEY and SVGAGI. The CDR3 has 17 amino acids. The CDR3 nucleotides read TGTGCCAGCAGTTACGTCGTTCGGCCTCGCGACACAGATACGCAGTATTTT. Amino acids: CASSYVVRPRDTDTQYF.

This clonotype was observed a few times. The chain is built from TRBV20-1 and TRBJ1-4; possibly TRBD1 for D (6 bases). CDR3 length: 16 residues. The V end lost 0 bases, the J end lost 5 bases, and 16 bases lay between the germline ends. Germline V lookup: CDR1 DFQATT, CDR2 SNEGSKA (reference sequence). The DNA for the CDR3 is TGCAGTGCTAGAGATCGTCTGTGGGACAAGAATGAAAAACTGTTTTTT. Translating gives CSARDRLWDKNEKLFF.

At least ten counts were recorded for this clonotype. The gene calls are TRBV20-1 and TRBJ2-3, with TRBD2 matching 7 bases. V lost 3 bases, J lost 3 bases, and 6 bases stayed unmatched. This CDR3 comprises 14 residues. Looked up from germline, CDR1 is DFQATT and CDR2 is SNEGSKA (reference sequence). CDR3 protein: CSARAGVGTDTQYF. The CDR3 DNA reads as TGCAGTGCTAGGGCGGGAGTGGGGACAGATACGCAGTATTTT.

Ten or more counts support this clonotype. This rearrangement joins TRBV7-2 to TRBJ1-1; D uncertain. Germline loops: CDR1 SGHTA, CDR2 FQGNSA. The CDR3 covers 16 residues. Deletions cut 5 bases from V and 0 bases from J, with 16 bases between. CDR3 in amino acids: CASSLNRARMNTEAFF. The CDR3 DNA is TGTGCCAGCAGCCTCAATCGGGCACGGATGAACACTGAAGCTTTCTTT.

J is TRBJ2-7 and V is TRBV20-1; D may be TRBD2 (5 bases). The germline V gene has CDR1 DFQATT and CDR2 SNEGSKA (reference sequence). The CDR3 length is 14 residues. Trimming removed 6 bases at V and 5 bases at J, with 20 bases between. CDR3 loop: CSAPKVWELDEQYF. The CDR3, as DNA: TGCAGTGCCCCCAAGGTCTGGGAGTTGGACGAGCAGTACTTC.

CDR3 sequence reads: CASSRRDRSSYNEQFF. The CDR3 coding sequence is TGTGCCAGCAGTCGCCGAGACCGAAGCTCCTACAATGAGCAGTTCTTC. This chain links TRBV12-3 or TRBV12-4 with TRBJ2-1; D gene ambiguous. V lost 5 bases, J lost 0 bases, and 14 bases lay in between. The CDR3 sequence is 16 residues long.

The V call is TRBV11-1, the J call TRBJ2-7, with a weak D call TRBD1 (5 bases). The V gene's germline CDR1 is SGHAT and CDR2 FQDESV (reference sequence). This CDR3 is 15 amino acids long. Trimming removed 1 base from V and 0 bases from J, with 10 bases in between. This CDR3 is CASSLGAGPSYEQYF. CDR3 nucleotides: TGTGCCAGCAGCTTAGGTGCAGGGCCCTCCTACGAGCAGTACTTC.

The rearrangement links TRBV10-3 to TRBJ1-1, with TRBD1 identical over 8 bases. This CDR3 region has 15 residues. The V gene end was trimmed by 6 bases and the J gene end by 1 base; junction bases not matched to a gene: 7. Germline V gene data show CDR1 as ENHRY and CDR2 as SYGVKD. The CDR3 reads CAIRMPGQGNTEAFF. The CDR3 DNA follows: TGTGCCATCAGGATGCCAGGACAGGGGAACACTGAAGCTTTCTTT.

The chain is built from TRBV20-1 and TRBJ2-1, with D perhaps matching TRBD1 or TRBD2 (5 bases each). CDR3 size: 18 residues. CDR1 and CDR2 (germline): DFQATT, SNEGSKA (reference sequence). With 1 base removed from V and 0 bases from J, the gap between germline ends came to 19 bases. CDR3 in amino acids: CSARGVGEGVNSYNEQFF. Here the CDR3 DNA reads TGCAGTGCTAGAGGGGTCGGGGAAGGGGTGAACTCCTACAATGAGCAGTTCTTC.

The V call is TRBV7-6, the J call TRBJ2-1, with 8 nucleotides matching TRBD1. V was clipped by 1 base and J by 8 bases; unmatched bases: 7. Germline assignment: CDR1 SGHVS and CDR2 FNYEAQ. This CDR3 is built from 15 residues. The CDR3 sequence is CASSLDDRGRYEQFF. The DNA for the CDR3 is TGTGCCAGCAGCTTAGACGACAGGGGAAGGTATGAGCAGTTCTTC.

The table lists this clonotype with many counts. The chain is built from TRBV10-3 and TRBJ1-4; D is possibly TRBD1 (5 bases). V lost 4 bases and J lost 4, with 13 bases in between. Germline CDR1 reads ENHRY; CDR2 reads SYGVKD. CDR3 size: 15 residues. CDR3 region: CAISAGRGGNEKLFF. The CDR3 region has the DNA TGTGCCATCAGTGCGGGCCGCGGGGGTAATGAAAAACTGTTTTTT.

Comment on this clonotype: A read error may explain this, as a much larger clone is one base away. The chain recombines TRBV6-2 or TRBV6-3 with TRBJ1-1, with TRBD1 identical over 9 bases. Looked up from germline, CDR1 is MNHEY and CDR2 is SVGEGT. Trimming cost V 5 bases and J 7 bases; bases outside gene matches: 8. The CDR3 is 14 amino acids. CDR3 residues: CASSKGQGFNEAFF. In nucleotides, the CDR3 is TGTGCCAGCAGTAAAGGACAGGGGTTTAATGAAGCTTTCTTT.

J is TRBJ1-4 and V is TRBV14; D might be TRBD1 (6 bases). V was pared by 1 base and J by 5 bases, with 11 bases between. Germline assignment: CDR1 SGHDN and CDR2 FVKESK. The length of the CDR3 is 15 residues. CDR3 DNA: TGTGCCAGCAGCCAAGTGGGGGGACACAATGAAAAACTGTTTTTT. Encoded protein: CASSQVGGHNEKLFF. Full variable domain (outside the CDR3, taken from reference TRBV14 and TRBJ1-4): EAGVTQFPSHSVIEKGQTVTLRCDPISGHDNLYWYRRVMGKEIKFLLHFVKESKQDESGMPNNRFLAERTGGTYSTLKVQPAELEDSGVYFCASSQVGGHNEKLFFGSGTQLSVL.

The count of this clonotype is one. The chain carries TRBV5-6 and TRBJ2-7; 8 bases map to TRBD2. The CDR3 sequence is 14 residues long. CDR1 and CDR2 (germline): SGHDT, YYEEEE. J gave up 4 bases and V 6 bases, and 9 bases lay outside the gene matches. CDR3 in amino acids: CASITSGGGYEQYF. The CDR3, as DNA: TGTGCCAGCATTACCAGCGGGGGCGGTTACGAGCAGTACTTC.

To note about this clonotype: A much larger clonotype is one base distant, so this may be a read error. The chain joins TRBV25-1 to TRBJ2-3; 7 bases map to TRBD2. Germline V gene sequence: CDR1 MGHDK, CDR2 SYGVNS. Trimming cost V 6 bases and J 2 bases; bases outside gene matches: 17. The CDR3 sequence is 18 residues long. CDR3 sequence reads: CASRDLASGAGTTDTQYF. CDR3 nucleotide sequence: TGTGCCAGCAGGGACCTAGCTAGCGGCGCGGGTACCACAGATACGCAGTATTTT.

V and J are TRBV20-1 and TRBJ1-5; 7 bases map to TRBD1. Per the germline V gene, CDR1 is DFQATT and CDR2 is SNEGSKA (reference sequence). The V and J ends lost 6 bases and 6 bases, in that order; junction bases with no gene match: 14. This CDR3 is built from 15 residues. Written as DNA, the CDR3 is TGCAGTGCCAGCAGGGGGGCCAGGCCAAGTCAGCCCCAGCATTTT. The encoded protein is CSASRGARPSQPQHF.

The rearrangement links TRBV18 to TRBJ2-3; D is uncertain. V was cut by 0 bases and J by 7 bases, with 11 bases left in between. Germline lookup yields CDR1 KGHSH and CDR2 LQKENI. The CDR3 runs 14 residues. The CDR3 region has the DNA TGTGCCAGCTCACCACCGATGGAGAAGAATACGCAGTATTTT. Translated: CASSPPMEKNTQYF.

This clonotype turned up a few times. The chain has TRBV27 and TRBJ2-1, with TRBD2 matching 8 bases. The germline V gene has CDR1 MNHEY and CDR2 SMNVEV (reference sequence). With 0 bases clipped from V and 6 bases from J, the junction kept 7 bases outside the gene matches. The CDR3 covers 16 residues. CDR3 coding DNA: TGTGCCAGCAGTTTATCCGGGCGGGAGGTGGTCAATGAGCAGTTCTTC. It yields the protein CASSLSGREVVNEQFF.

In its sample, this clonotype was seen a few times. This sequence joins TRBV6-1 and TRBJ1-1, with 9 nucleotides matching TRBD1. The CDR3 totals 15 residues. The V and J ends lost 7 bases and 1 base, in that order; junction bases with no gene match: 7. Per the germline V gene, CDR1 is MNHNS and CDR2 is SASEGT. The CDR3 loop reads CASNPAGQGNTEAFF. In nucleotides, the CDR3 is TGTGCCAGCAACCCCGCGGGACAGGGGAACACTGAAGCTTTCTTT.

The chain combines TRBV27 with TRBJ2-5; the D gene is possibly TRBD2 (6 bases). Germline lookup yields CDR1 MNHEY and CDR2 SMNVEV (reference sequence). The ends were cut back, 2 bases at V and 1 base at J, with 11 bases in the middle. CDR3 length: 15 residues. The CDR3 DNA is TGTGCCAGCAGTTTACGACTAGATCTCCAAGAGACCCAGTACTTC. This sequence encodes CASSLRLDLQETQYF.

This clonotype was counted at least ten times. The chain combines TRBV29-1 with TRBJ2-2; 7 nucleotides agree with TRBD2. Germline V gene sequence: CDR1 SQVTM, CDR2 ANQGSEA. J lost 5 bases, V lost 4 bases, and 7 bases had no gene match. The CDR3 extends over 14 amino acids. The CDR3 DNA reads as TGCAGCGTTGGTCGCAGGGAGGGGACCGGGGAGCTGTTTTTT. Translation: CSVGRREGTGELFF.

This clonotype was observed at least ten times. In DNA, the CDR3 is TGCAGTGCTACCCTAGCGGGGGCCCCGGGCACCGGGGAGCTGTTTTTT. This encodes CSATLAGAPGTGELFF. This sequence joins TRBV20-1 and TRBJ2-2; the match to TRBD2 covers 10 bases. Germline loops: CDR1 DFQATT, CDR2 SNEGSKA (reference sequence). The CDR3 contains 16 residues. Trimming removed 4 bases from V and 4 bases from J; junction bases left unmatched: 9.

This clonotype has a count of ten or more. V gene TRBV12-3 or TRBV12-4 combines with J gene TRBJ2-3; 13 bases map to TRBD2. V shed 5 bases, J shed 4 bases, and the junction held 6 bases outside the gene matches. The CDR3 is 16 residues long. The chain's CDR3 is CASSPRTSGGADTQYF. CDR3 DNA sequence: TGTGCCAGCAGTCCCAGGACTAGCGGGGGAGCAGATACGCAGTATTTT.